Presented here are 18 T cell receptor beta chains from one specimen sequenced in a study of shared clonotypes between healthy human individuals. Assay: immunoSEQ multiplex PCR; the TCRdb copy retains only in-frame clones and omits some. The sample consists of about 470,000 clones, 70% to 80% of them appearing once. Sequences were obtained from PBMCs. The receptor set was obtained from a middle-aged woman in good health. Some clones in this sample may be carry-over from other donors' samples.

This clone has more than one count but fewer than ten. This chain's CDR3 is CASSRTGQGTTYEQYF. CDR3 coding DNA: TGTGCCAGCAGCCGCACTGGACAGGGGACTACGTACGAGCAGTACTTC. This chain links TRBV7-2 with TRBJ2-7; 9 bases align to TRBD1. The CDR3 is made up of 16 amino acids. Germline V gene data show CDR1 as SGHTA and CDR2 as FQGNSA. Trimming took 5 bases from V and 4 from J; bases not matched to a gene: 12.

The J gene is TRBJ2-1, the V gene TRBV4-3; 14 bases agree with TRBD2. Germline CDR1 and CDR2: LGHNA and YSLEER. Losses at the gene ends were 0 bases for V and 7 bases for J; bases not matched to a gene: 11. CDR3 length: 19 residues. Here the CDR3 reads CASSQDWGTSGSTGNEQFF. The CDR3 DNA reads TGCGCCAGCAGCCAAGATTGGGGGACTAGCGGGAGTACGGGTAATGAGCAGTTCTTC.

The J gene is TRBJ2-7, the V gene TRBV5-1, with D perhaps matching TRBD1 (5 bases). Per the germline V gene, CDR1 is SGHRS and CDR2 is YFSETQ. This CDR3 spans 15 amino acids. Trimming took 0 bases from V and 7 from J, leaving 17 bases between them. The chain's CDR3 is CASSLEGRAAREQYF. The CDR3 DNA sequence: TGCGCCAGCAGCTTGGAGGGCAGGGCGGCTAGAGAGCAGTACTTC.

The chain uses TRBV5-1 and TRBJ2-2, with a weak D call TRBD1 (6 bases). The germline gives CDR1 SGHRS, CDR2 YFSETQ. CDR3 length equals 16 residues. Deletions cut 6 bases from V and 7 bases from J, with 22 bases between. The CDR3: CASTSWTEDSNGELFF. As DNA, the CDR3 is TGCGCCAGCACCTCGTGGACGGAGGACAGTAACGGGGAGCTGTTTTTT.

This clone occurred a few times. The CDR3 nucleotides are TGTGCCAGCAGCCCCGTACAGAACTATGGCTACACCTTC. Amino acids: CASSPVQNYGYTF. The rearrangement uses TRBV7-2 and TRBJ1-2; D gene ambiguous. Germline loops: CDR1 SGHTA, CDR2 FQGNSA. CDR3 length: 13 amino acids. V lost 5 bases, J lost 2 bases, and 9 bases lay in between.

The chain joins TRBV7-5 to TRBJ2-1; TRBD1, the D gene given by the table, was not confirmed from the DNA. TRBV7-5 is a recognized pseudogene. The CDR3 covers 16 residues. CDR3 protein: CVRSLATGQGCNEQFF. The CDR3 DNA sequence: TGTGTCAGAAGCTTAGCGACGGGACAGGGGTGCAATGAGCAGTTCTTC.

The V gene is TRBV30, the J gene TRBJ2-5; D is possibly TRBD1 (7 bases). With the DNA end fitting TRBJ2-7 better, the J assignment may be wrong. This CDR3 is 13 amino acids long. Germline CDR1 GTSNPN, CDR2 SVGIG (reference sequence). This chain's CDR3 is CAWGQGGTYEQYF. The DNA for the CDR3 is TGTGCCTGGGGGCAGGGGGGAACCTACGAGCAGTACTTC.

The chain uses TRBV9 and TRBJ2-1; a possible D gene is TRBD2 (6 bases). Trimming stripped 0 bases from V and 2 bases from J, with 18 bases between. Germline V gives CDR1 SGDLS, CDR2 YYNGEE. The CDR3 has 18 residues. The DNA of the CDR3 is TGTGCCAGCAGCGTAGGGGCCCCTGGCGGGAAAACCTACAATGAGCAGTTCTTC. Protein sequence: CASSVGAPGGKTYNEQFF.

The chain recombines TRBV5-8 with TRBJ2-5; no clear D gene. CDR3 length: 13 residues. V gave up 0 bases and J gave up 4 bases, with 7 bases separating them. Per germline, CDR1 SGHTS and CDR2 YDEGEE. CDR3 loop: CASSLVSRETQYF. For the CDR3, the DNA is TGTGCCAGCAGCTTGGTCAGCAGAGAGACCCAGTACTTC.

This clone was seen repeatedly, ten times or more. This sequence joins TRBV5-6 and TRBJ1-3; D not certain. Looked up from germline, CDR1 is SGHDT and CDR2 is YYEEEE. The CDR3 has 15 amino acids. The V and J ends lost 2 bases and 0 bases respectively, with 9 bases between them. The CDR3 DNA reads TGTGCCAGCAGCTTCCTGGGAAGCTCTGGAAACACCATATATTTT. It codes for CASSFLGSSGNTIYF.

The chain carries TRBV7-2 and TRBJ2-3; 7 bases map to TRBD1. The length of the CDR3 is 16 residues. After removal of 6 bases from V and 2 bases from J, the junction contained 11 bases not matched to a gene. The V gene's germline CDR1 is SGHTA and CDR2 FQGNSA. This CDR3 reads CASRSGTAFITDTQYF. CDR3 DNA sequence: TGTGCCAGCAGGTCCGGGACAGCATTTATCACAGATACGCAGTATTTT.

The chain couples TRBV7-8 to TRBJ2-5, with D perhaps given as TRBD1 or TRBD2 (7 bases each). Between the trimmed V and J ends, which lost 0 bases and 10 bases, there was a span of 18 bases. Germline CDR1 is SGHVS and CDR2 is FQNEAQ. The CDR3 totals 15 residues. CDR3 bases: TGTGCCAGCAGCTTAGCTCGGGCAGGGGGAGGGATCCAGTACTTC. Its protein product is CASSLARAGGGIQYF.

This clone has just one count. Within the sample, other DNA sequences also encode this same CDR3. For the CDR3, the DNA is TGTGCCAGCAGTCCTAGCGGGAGCCGCTCCTACGAGCAGTACTTC. Translating gives CASSPSGSRSYEQYF. The chain combines TRBV28 with TRBJ2-7; 10 bases agree with TRBD2. The V and J ends lost 5 bases and 0 bases, in that order; junction bases with no gene match: 4. Germline assignment: CDR1 MDHEN and CDR2 SYDVKM. This CDR3 has 15 residues.

Written as DNA, the CDR3 is TGTGCCAGCAGCCAAGAGGCAGACACCGGGGAGCTGTTTTTT. Its translation: CASSQEADTGELFF. The chain carries TRBV4-2 and TRBJ2-2; no definite D call. The CDR3 consists of 14 residues. The V and J ends lost 0 bases and 3 bases respectively, with 5 bases between them. The germline V gene has CDR1 LGHNA and CDR2 YNFKEQ.

This chain connects TRBV19 to TRBJ1-2; D possibly corresponds to TRBD1 (5 bases). Germline CDR1 reads LNHDA; CDR2 reads SQIVND (reference sequence). V was cut by 6 bases and J by 4 bases, with 12 bases left in between. CDR3 length equals 13 residues. The CDR3 coding sequence is TGTGCCAGTAGCGGGCCGGGGCTCTATGGCTACACCTTC. This encodes CASSGPGLYGYTF.

The sample holds one count of this clone. V usage is TRBV7-2 and J usage is TRBJ2-3; D tentatively fits TRBD1 or TRBD2 (5 bases each). V lost 3 bases and J 3 bases, leaving 13 bases between the germline ends. Germline V gene lookup returns CDR1 SGHTA and CDR2 FQGNSA. CDR3 length: 15 amino acids. The CDR3 region is CASSFGGELTDTQYF. The CDR3 nucleotides are TGTGCCAGCAGCTTTGGGGGAGAGTTAACAGATACGCAGTATTTT.

The chain links TRBV14 to TRBJ2-3; D unclear. The CDR3 is 15 residues long. The germline CDR1 and CDR2 sequences are SGHDN and FVKESK. V was shortened by 0 bases and J by 4 bases, with 11 bases between the two germline ends. CDR3 protein: CASSQDRARADTQYF. The DNA for the CDR3 is TGTGCCAGCAGCCAAGATCGGGCCCGAGCAGATACGCAGTATTTT.

The chain couples TRBV10-3 to TRBJ1-2; D is unclear. Germline CDR1 and CDR2: ENHRY and SYGVKD. This CDR3 has 15 residues. Trimming took off 0 bases at V and 2 bases at J, with 10 bases between the two ends. The CDR3 nucleotides are TGTGCCATCAGTGAGTCGAACCAGCGGAACTATGGCTACACCTTC. Translated: CAISESNQRNYGYTF.